One and the same sample provided the 31 T cell receptor beta chains below, sequenced in a study of tumor-infiltrating lymphocytes in glioblastoma multiforme. TCR beta libraries were built from RNA through three nested multiplex PCR rounds using modified ARM-PCR. TCRdb reprocessed the multiplex PCR reads with MiXCR, giving one entry per CDR3 protein. The sample yields 15,000 to 20,000 distinct CDR3 sequences, about two thirds seen once. Sequenced: peripheral blood. All receptors derive from a male donor with glioblastoma.

The rearrangement uses TRBV29-1 and TRBJ2-7; perhaps TRBD2 as D (6 bases). The CDR3 loop spans 15 amino acids. Trimming removed 0 bases from V and 6 bases from J, with 18 bases in between. Germline CDR1 reads SQVTM; CDR2 reads ANQGSEA. The CDR3, as DNA: TGCAGCGTTGAAGATTCCAATCGGGAGTCGTGCGAGCAGTACTTC. It is translated as CSVEDSNRESCEQYF.

The chain has TRBV4-3 and TRBJ1-5; possible D gene TRBD1, 6 bases. This CDR3 comprises 16 residues. In germline, CDR1 is LGHNA, CDR2 YSLEER. V lost 3 bases, J lost 6 bases, and 18 bases lay in between. The CDR3 nucleotides read TGCGCCAGCAGCCAGGCCATCGGGGGCGGAGGTCAGCCCCAGCATTTT. This translates into CASSQAIGGGGQPQHF.

V gene TRBV29-1 combines with J gene TRBJ2-2; D unclear. In germline, CDR1 is SQVTM, CDR2 ANQGSEA. This CDR3 is built from 13 residues. The V end was cut by 7 bases, the J end by 3 bases, with 12 bases between. CDR3 protein: CSAGHHYTGELFF. DNA of the CDR3: TGCAGCGCAGGCCACCATTACACCGGGGAGCTGTTTTTT.

This clonotype was found once. This rearrangement joins TRBV11-2 to TRBJ2-5; TRBD1 matches at 7 bases. This CDR3 has 17 residues. Trimming at V came to 0 bases and at J to 5 bases, leaving 12 bases not matched to a gene. Germline-derived CDR1 and CDR2 are SGHAT and FQNNGV. The CDR3 loop is CASSLDGRAGGQETQYF. The CDR3 DNA is TGTGCCAGCAGCTTAGATGGAAGGGCAGGGGGACAGGAGACCCAGTACTTC.

The V call is TRBV11-2, the J call TRBJ2-2; D gene unclear. Germline V gene data show CDR1 as SGHAT and CDR2 as FQNNGV. The CDR3 runs to 14 residues. Trimming removed 2 bases at V and 13 bases at J, with 17 bases between. The CDR3: CASSLHIITGGLFF. CDR3 sequence (DNA): TGTGCCAGCAGCTTACATATAATCACCGGTGGGCTGTTTTTT.

J is TRBJ2-1 and V is TRBV20-1; 7 nucleotides line up with TRBD2. The CDR3 extends over 15 amino acids. Germline V CDR1 and CDR2: DFQATT, SNEGSKA (reference sequence). J gave up 8 bases and V 3 bases, and 13 bases lay outside the gene matches. CDR3 nucleotides: TGCAGTGCTAGTGGACCGGGACTATTCTTTGATGAGCAGTTCTTC. This sequence encodes CSASGPGLFFDEQFF.

This CDR3 is CASRSLAGAQGYEQYF. As DNA, the CDR3 is TGTGCCAGCAGGAGTTTAGCCGGAGCTCAGGGGTACGAGCAGTACTTC. The chain carries TRBV28 and TRBJ2-7; maybe TRBD1 (6 bases). This CDR3 spans 16 amino acids. Trimming cost V 6 bases and J 4 bases, with 22 bases left between them. From germline, CDR1 is MDHEN and CDR2 SYDVKM.

This clonotype was recorded many times. The chain combines TRBV20-1 with TRBJ2-1; D unresolved. The V end lost 3 bases, the J end lost 1 base, and 16 bases lay between the germline ends. This CDR3 has 16 amino acids. Germline loops: CDR1 DFQATT, CDR2 SNEGSKA (reference sequence). Written as DNA, the CDR3 is TGCAGTGCTAGTTTAGGGTTCGCCCCTTCCTACAATGAGCAGTTCTTC. Encoded protein: CSASLGFAPSYNEQFF.

Regarding this clonotype: Sequence at one end of the junction differs from germline and may be a read error. V and J are TRBV11-3 and TRBJ1-1; D remains unclear. CDR1 SGHNT and CDR2 YENEEA come from the germline V gene. The CDR3 is 13 amino acids. The CDR3 protein is CSSSLLESTEAFF. CDR3 DNA sequence: TGTTCCAGCAGCTTACTGGAGTCCACTGAAGCATTCTTT.

V and J are TRBV11-2 and TRBJ1-1, with 11 bases aligning to TRBD1. Germline V gene data show CDR1 as SGHAT and CDR2 as FQNNGV. Trimming cost V 0 bases and J 4 bases; bases outside gene matches: 1. The CDR3 contains 15 residues. The CDR3 nucleotides read TGTGCCAGCAGCTTAGAGGGACAGGGGGGCACTGAAGCTTTCTTT. Translating gives CASSLEGQGGTEAFF.

V is TRBV20-1 and J is TRBJ1-1; 7 bases line up with TRBD1. From germline, CDR1 is DFQATT and CDR2 SNEGSKA (reference sequence). The CDR3 is 14 amino acids. Losses at the gene ends were 0 bases for V and 12 bases for J; bases not matched to a gene: 13. CDR3 residues: CSARDVRGQGRTFF. For the CDR3, the DNA is TGCAGTGCTAGAGATGTTAGGGGGCAGGGTCGAACTTTCTTT.

This clonotype was seen ten or more times. The V call is TRBV30, the J call TRBJ1-1; D is ambiguous. Germline V gene data show CDR1 as GTSNPN and CDR2 as SVGIG (reference sequence). V lost 8 bases, J lost 1 base, and 20 bases lay in between. The CDR3 has 15 residues. This chain's CDR3 is CAADRGRLKNTEAFF. For the CDR3, the DNA is TGTGCCGCCGATCGGGGTAGACTAAAGAACACTGAAGCTTTCTTT.

At least ten counts were recorded for this clonotype. This chain joins TRBV11-2 and TRBJ1-1; TRBD1 matches 9 bases. The CDR3 is 14 residues long. Unmatched junction bases numbered 6, after V lost 4 bases and J lost 6 bases. The germline CDR1 and CDR2 sequences are SGHAT and FQNNGV. CDR3 in DNA: TGTGCCAGCAGCTGGGGACAGGGTGTCCCTGAAGCTTTCTTT. This translates into CASSWGQGVPEAFF. Full variable domain (outside the CDR3, taken from reference TRBV11-2 and TRBJ1-1): EAGVAQSPRYKIIEKRQSVAFWCNPISGHATLYWYQQILGQGPKLLIQFQNNGVVDDSQLPKDRFSAERLKGVDSTLKIQPAKLEDSAVYLCASSWGQGVPEAFFGQGTRLTVV.

The DNA for the CDR3 is TGTGCCAGCAGTGCCTCCTTAGTGGAGCCGTACGAGCAGTACTTC. Its translation is CASSASLVEPYEQYF. V gene TRBV6-1 combines with J gene TRBJ2-7; D gene uncertain. Trimming pared 4 bases from V and 4 bases from J, leaving 17 bases between. CDR1 and CDR2 from the germline V gene are MNHNS and SASEGT. The CDR3 is 15 amino acids.

As regards this clonotype: One end of the junction does not line up with germline, which may come from a read error. The chain joins TRBV11-1 to TRBJ2-7; D is ambiguous. The V gene's germline CDR1 is SGHAT and CDR2 FQDESV (reference sequence). This CDR3 contains 15 residues. CDR3 in amino acids: CASIPFVIHHYGQYF. DNA for the CDR3: TGTGCCAGCATCCCCTTCGTGATACATCACTACGGGCAGTACTTC.

J is TRBJ2-2 and V is TRBV2; tentative D call: TRBD2 (5 bases). This CDR3 is 15 amino acids long. Germline V gene lookup returns CDR1 SNHLY and CDR2 FYNNEI. Trimming took 4 bases from V and 3 from J, leaving 12 bases between them. CDR3 DNA sequence: TGTGCCAGCAGTGCTCCTAGCCCCGACACCGGGGAGCTGTTTTTT. This sequence encodes CASSAPSPDTGELFF.

Notes on this clonotype: Mismatch with germline at one junction end may stem from a read error. The V and J genes are TRBV20-1 and TRBJ2-5; D possibly corresponds to TRBD1 (6 bases). The CDR3 runs to 13 residues. Germline lookup yields CDR1 DFQATT and CDR2 SNEGSKA (reference sequence). CDR3 sequence reads: CSASRTDQETEYF. CDR3 bases: TGTAGTGCTTCACGGACAGACCAGGAGACCGAGTACTTC.

The chain recombines TRBV11-2 with TRBJ2-1; D not certain. The CDR3 is made up of 15 amino acids. Germline V lookup: CDR1 SGHAT, CDR2 FQNNGV. Trimming pared 3 bases from V and 12 bases from J, leaving 21 bases between. The CDR3 region has the DNA TGTGCCAGCAGCTTTCCAGTGAGAGGAAATGAGAGGCAGTTCTTC. Its protein product is CASSFPVRGNERQFF.

Worth noting for this clonotype: An end of the junction does not agree with germline; a read error may underlie this. This chain connects TRBV11-2 to TRBJ1-2; D remains ambiguous. There are 14 residues in the CDR3. From germline, CDR1 is SGHAT and CDR2 FQNNGV. This CDR3 reads CASSLGAVAYGYTF. The DNA for the CDR3 is TGTGCCAGCAGCTTAGGGGCGGTGGCATATGGCTACACTTTC.

The rearrangement uses TRBV11-3 and TRBJ2-3, with 7 positions matching TRBD1. Germline assignment: CDR1 SGHNT and CDR2 YENEEA. This CDR3 comprises 16 residues. Trimming took 8 bases from V and 6 from J; bases not matched to a gene: 17. DNA for the CDR3: TGTGCCAGCGGCCCTGTCGCCTACAGGGGCCATGATACGCAGTATTTT. Protein product: CASGPVAYRGHDTQYF.

The chain combines TRBV20-1 with TRBJ2-7; the match to TRBD1 covers 9 bases. Germline CDR1 DFQATT, CDR2 SNEGSKA (reference sequence). The CDR3 is 15 amino acids. With 4 bases clipped from V and 4 bases from J, the junction kept 11 bases outside the gene matches. The CDR3 DNA reads TGCAGTGCTACACAACCGGGACAGGGATCTTACGAGCAGTACTTC. Amino acids: CSATQPGQGSYEQYF.

This clonotype was recorded many times. The V call is TRBV29-1, the J call TRBJ2-7; D perhaps matches TRBD2 (6 bases). Per the germline V gene, CDR1 is SQVTM and CDR2 is ANQGSEA. V dropped 1 base and J dropped 6 bases, with 10 bases sitting between them. The CDR3 totals 12 residues. The CDR3 nucleotides read TGCAGCGTTGAAGGTAGCGGTCGCGAGCAGTACTTC. Its protein product is CSVEGSGREQYF.

By sample fraction, this clonotype is large. The V and J genes are TRBV11-3 and TRBJ2-1; 10 nucleotides line up with TRBD1. CDR1 SGHNT and CDR2 YENEEA come from the germline V gene. This CDR3 is built from 13 residues. With 5 bases clipped from V and 7 bases from J, the junction kept 2 bases outside the gene matches. The CDR3 region has the DNA TGTGCCAGCAGCCAGGGACAGGGGAATGAGCAGTTCTTC. It is translated as CASSQGQGNEQFF.

For this clonotype: A junction boundary mismatches the germline segment, possibly from a read error. The rearrangement uses TRBV7-2 and TRBJ2-2; 9 bases map to TRBD1. CDR3 length: 16 amino acids. CDR1 and CDR2 from the germline V gene are SGHTA and FQGNSA. Written as DNA, the CDR3 is TGTGCCAGCAGCTTGAGCGGACAGGGGAACACCGGGGAGCCGTTTTTT. Amino acids: CASSLSGQGNTGEPFF.

A word on this clonotype: One base away lies a much larger clone, so this may be a sequencing read error. This chain joins TRBV30 and TRBJ2-1, with D hard to call. The CDR3 runs 15 residues. Trimming stripped 3 bases from V and 5 bases from J, with 17 bases between. The germline V gene has CDR1 GTSNPN and CDR2 SVGIG (reference sequence). The CDR3 DNA follows: TGTGCCTGGAGGTCCCCGGCTGGTTTGAACAATGAGCAGTTCTTC. This sequence encodes CAWRSPAGLNNEQFF.

A word on this clonotype: It is likely a read error, because the conserved phenylalanine at the end of the CDR3 is missing. This chain uses TRBV29-1 with TRBJ1-1, with D tentatively TRBD1 (6 bases). CDR3 size: 12 residues. Per germline, CDR1 SQVTM and CDR2 ANQGSEA. The CDR3 reads CSVLQGNTEAFL. In DNA, the CDR3 is TGCAGCGTTTTACAGGGAAACACTGAGGCTTTCTTA.

In the case of this clonotype: Germline and junction disagree at one end, which may indicate a read error. The chain couples TRBV28 to TRBJ2-2, with D possibly being TRBD2 (6 bases). Germline V CDR1 and CDR2: MDHEN, SYDVKM. The CDR3 runs to 14 residues. The CDR3 loop is CASILGSNTGEPFF. The CDR3 bases are TGTGCCAGCATTCTCGGGAGTAACACCGGGGAGCCGTTTTTT.

This clonotype was found a few times. A read error is possible here, since a much larger clone lies one base away. The V and J genes are TRBV5-6 and TRBJ2-1, with TRBD1 as a possible D gene (6 bases). V lost 0 bases and J lost 12, with 13 bases in between. Germline CDR1 SGHDT, CDR2 YYEEEE. The CDR3 totals 13 residues. The CDR3 DNA follows: TGTGCCAGCAGCTTGGGAGGGGGTATTGGGCAGTTCTTC. It yields the protein CASSLGGGIGQFF. Full variable domain (missing parts from reference TRBV5-6 and TRBJ2-1): DAGVTQSPTHLIKTRGQQVTLRCSPKSGHDTVSWYQQALGQGPQFIFQYYEEEERQRGNFPDRFSGHQFPNYSSELNVNALLLGDSALYLCASSLGGGIGQFFGPGTRLTVL.

Regarding this clonotype: The junction shows a germline mismatch at one end, possibly a read error. The chain carries TRBV11-2 and TRBJ2-5, with D possibly matching TRBD1 (6 bases). This CDR3 contains 14 residues. Germline V gene lookup returns CDR1 SGHAT and CDR2 FQNNGV. CDR3 nucleotides: TGTGCCAGCAGCTCGCAGGGGTGTGGAGAGATCCAGTACTTC. Translation gives CASSSQGCGEIQYF. Full variable domain (outside the CDR3, taken from reference TRBV11-2 and TRBJ2-5): EAGVAQSPRYKIIEKRQSVAFWCNPISGHATLYWYQQILGQGPKLLIQFQNNGVVDDSQLPKDRFSAERLKGVDSTLKIQPAKLEDSAVYLCASSSQGCGEIQYFGPGTRLLVL.

The chain is built from TRBV11-3 and TRBJ2-1; D may be TRBD2 (6 bases). Per the germline V gene, CDR1 is SGHNT and CDR2 is YENEEA. The CDR3 extends over 13 amino acids. Trimming stripped 4 bases from V and 10 bases from J, with 14 bases between. CDR3 amino acids: CASSSRAEGEQFF. The CDR3 nucleotides read TGTGCCAGCAGCTCGAGGGCGGAGGGGGAGCAGTTCTTC.

Points on this clonotype: A read error may account for a junction end that differs from germline. The chain combines TRBV6-1 with TRBJ2-2; D is perhaps TRBD1 or TRBD2 (5 bases each). This CDR3 has 12 amino acids. Germline-derived CDR1 and CDR2 are MNHNS and SASEGT. CDR3 nucleotide sequence: TGTGTCAGCAGATCACTTTGGGGGAAGCTGTTTTTT. It encodes CVSRSLWGKLFF.